The rows below give T cell receptor beta chains drawn from one sample of a study of CD8+ T cells in alopecia areata. Assay used: immunoSEQ multiplex PCR; TCRdb lists only in-frame clones, some missing. The sample yields about 69,000 clones, 55% to 65% seen once. Material: CD8+ T cells sorted from blood, obtained at week 0. The receptors derive from a human donor with alopecia areata. Both conserved end residues are part of each CDR3. Each record gives: V gene, J gene, clone size, D gene, CDR3 DNA, CDR3 protein. The D gene is left open where the match is weak. Clone size is not always given. Where it is, it says once, few, many or a class for expanded clones.

V gene: TRBV27; J gene: TRBJ1-2; clone size: -; D gene: -; CDR3 DNA: TGTGCCAGCAGTGTTACAGGGTACTATGGCTACACCTTC; CDR3 protein: CASSVTGYYGYTF
V gene: TRBV7-9; J gene: TRBJ2-7; clone size: -; D gene: -; CDR3 DNA: TGTGCCAGCAGCCTATACTACGAGCAGTACTTC; CDR3 protein: CASSLYYEQYF
V gene: TRBV7-9; J gene: TRBJ2-7; clone size: -; D gene: -; CDR3 DNA: TGTGCCAGCAGCTTAACGTCTTCCGGGTACCCCTACGAGCAGTACTTC; CDR3 protein: CASSLTSSGYPYEQYF
V gene: TRBV27; J gene: TRBJ2-5; clone size: -; D gene: -; CDR3 DNA: TGTGCCAGCAGTCCTTACGGACTGGTTTGGGGCCAAGAGACCCAGTACTTC; CDR3 protein: CASSPYGLVWGQETQYF
V gene: TRBV29-1; J gene: TRBJ2-2; clone size: -; D gene: -; CDR3 DNA: TGCAGCGTTGTGATGTGGGAGAGAACCGGGGAGCTGTTTTTT; CDR3 protein: CSVVMWERTGELFF
V gene: TRBV27; J gene: TRBJ2-7; clone size: -; D gene: -; CDR3 DNA: TGTGCCAGCATGGAGGGTAGGGTTACCCCCTACGAGCAGTACTTC; CDR3 protein: CASMEGRVTPYEQYF
V gene: TRBV29-1; J gene: TRBJ2-3; clone size: -; D gene: -; CDR3 DNA: TGCAGCGTTGACTCGGGGGAGAGCACAGATACGCAGTATTTT; CDR3 protein: CSVDSGESTDTQYF
V gene: TRBV10-3; J gene: TRBJ2-3; clone size: -; D gene: -; CDR3 DNA: TGTGCCATCAGTGAGTCTTGGGGAATAGATACGCAGTATTTT; CDR3 protein: CAISESWGIDTQYF
V gene: TRBV30; J gene: TRBJ2-7; clone size: -; D gene: TRBD1; CDR3 DNA: TGTGCCTGGAGTGTAGGGACAGCCTACGAGCAGTACTTC; CDR3 protein: CAWSVGTAYEQYF
V gene: TRBV7-3; J gene: TRBJ1-6; clone size: -; D gene: -; CDR3 DNA: TGTGCCAGCAGCATAGGGGACTCCTATAATTCACCCCTCCACTTT; CDR3 protein: CASSIGDSYNSPLHF
V gene: TRBV4-1; J gene: TRBJ2-7; clone size: few; D gene: -; CDR3 DNA: TGCGCCAGCAGCCAAAACGCAGGCCACGAGCAGTACTTC; CDR3 protein: CASSQNAGHEQYF
V gene: TRBV5-1; J gene: TRBJ2-5; clone size: few; D gene: TRBD1; CDR3 DNA: TGCGCCAGCAGCTGGTCAACCGGGACAGGGGAAGAGACCCAGTACTTC; CDR3 protein: CASSWSTGTGEETQYF
V gene: TRBV7-9; J gene: TRBJ2-3; clone size: -; D gene: TRBD2; CDR3 DNA: TGTGCCAGCAGCTCCGAGCGGGGCCCAGATACGCAGTATTTT; CDR3 protein: CASSSERGPDTQYF
V gene: TRBV4-2; J gene: TRBJ1-1; clone size: few; D gene: -; CDR3 DNA: TGTGCCAGCAGCCGGACTCCGGTCACTGAAGCTTTCTTT; CDR3 protein: CASSRTPVTEAFF
V gene: TRBV11-2; J gene: TRBJ2-5; clone size: -; D gene: -; CDR3 DNA: TGTGCCAGCAGTGTGGATCACCGGTATCCCGGGGAGACCCAGTACTTC; CDR3 protein: CASSVDHRYPGETQYF
V gene: TRBV29-1; J gene: TRBJ2-2; clone size: few; D gene: -; CDR3 DNA: TGCAGCGTTGGTAGCGGCAACACCGGGGAGCTGTTTTTT; CDR3 protein: CSVGSGNTGELFF
V gene: TRBV27; J gene: TRBJ2-2; clone size: -; D gene: -; CDR3 DNA: TGTGCCAGCAGTTTCGGAGCCGGGGAGCTGTTTTTT; CDR3 protein: CASSFGAGELFF
V gene: TRBV27; J gene: TRBJ2-3; clone size: once; D gene: -; CDR3 DNA: TGTGCCAGCAGTCCTCGGCCCTCCACAGATACGCAGTATTTT; CDR3 protein: CASSPRPSTDTQYF
V gene: TRBV9; J gene: TRBJ2-1; clone size: -; D gene: TRBD2; CDR3 DNA: TGTGCCAGCAGCGCAACAGGACTAGCGGGAGTCAGTCCCGAGAATGAGCAGTTCTTC; CDR3 protein: CASSATGLAGVSPENEQFF
V gene: TRBV11-2; J gene: TRBJ1-6; clone size: -; D gene: -; CDR3 DNA: TGTGCCAGCAGCTTAGTCGGACCTCTAGCACCCCTCCACTTT; CDR3 protein: CASSLVGPLAPLHF
V gene: TRBV27; J gene: TRBJ1-2; clone size: -; D gene: TRBD1; CDR3 DNA: TGTGCCAGCAGCTTGACAGGGAGCTATGGCTACACCTTC; CDR3 protein: CASSLTGSYGYTF
V gene: TRBV7-3; J gene: TRBJ2-3; clone size: once; D gene: -; CDR3 DNA: TGTGCCAGCAGCTTCCAGGGGGGATCAGATACGCAGTATTTT; CDR3 protein: CASSFQGGSDTQYF
V gene: TRBV19; J gene: TRBJ1-2; clone size: -; D gene: -; CDR3 DNA: TGTGCCAGTAGTATGGACCAGGGACCCGGCTACACCTTC; CDR3 protein: CASSMDQGPGYTF
V gene: TRBV4-1; J gene: TRBJ1-1; clone size: -; D gene: TRBD1; CDR3 DNA: TGCGCCAGCAGCCCCCAGGGACAGGTGGGAATGCTGAACACTGAAGCTTTCTTT; CDR3 protein: CASSPQGQVGMLNTEAFF
V gene: TRBV2; J gene: TRBJ1-5; clone size: few; D gene: -; CDR3 DNA: TGTGCCAGCAACAGGGACGATAGCAATCAGCCCCAGCATTTT; CDR3 protein: CASNRDDSNQPQHF
V gene: TRBV25-1; J gene: TRBJ2-1; clone size: -; D gene: -; CDR3 DNA: TGTGCCAGCAGAGTTCAGGGGAAGGATGAGCAGTTCTTC; CDR3 protein: CASRVQGKDEQFF
V gene: TRBV12-5; J gene: TRBJ1-2; clone size: -; D gene: -; CDR3 DNA: TGTGCTAGTGGTTCCCCTAACTATGGCTACACCTTC; CDR3 protein: CASGSPNYGYTF
V gene: TRBV2; J gene: TRBJ2-1; clone size: -; D gene: TRBD1; CDR3 DNA: TGTGCCAGCAGTGAGGGACAGGGACTTCGGAGCTCCTACAATGAGCAGTTCTTC; CDR3 protein: CASSEGQGLRSSYNEQFF
V gene: TRBV28; J gene: TRBJ2-1; clone size: few; D gene: -; CDR3 DNA: TGTGCCAGCAGTTTACGAGCGACCACCTACAATGAGCAGTTCTTC; CDR3 protein: CASSLRATTYNEQFF
V gene: TRBV29-1; J gene: TRBJ2-2; clone size: -; D gene: -; CDR3 DNA: TGCAGCGTTGAAGGATTCACCGGGGAGCTGTTTTTT; CDR3 protein: CSVEGFTGELFF
V gene: TRBV7-9; J gene: TRBJ2-7; clone size: -; D gene: -; CDR3 DNA: TGTGCCAGCAGCTTAACGACCGGGGGCGACGAGCAGTACTTC; CDR3 protein: CASSLTTGGDEQYF
V gene: TRBV30; J gene: TRBJ2-3; clone size: once; D gene: TRBD1; CDR3 DNA: TGTGCCTGGCCTCCGCAGAGGGACAGGTACACAGATACGCAGTATTTT; CDR3 protein: CAWPPQRDRYTDTQYF
V gene: TRBV30; J gene: TRBJ1-1; clone size: -; D gene: -; CDR3 DNA: TGTGCCTGGAGCCCATCCGCTGAAGCTTTCTTT; CDR3 protein: CAWSPSAEAFF
V gene: TRBV27; J gene: TRBJ2-7; clone size: -; D gene: -; CDR3 DNA: TGTGCCAGCAGTTTTTTGGGGCCTACATACGAGCAGTACTTC; CDR3 protein: CASSFLGPTYEQYF
V gene: TRBV6-5; J gene: TRBJ2-5; clone size: -; D gene: -; CDR3 DNA: TGTGCCGCTTGGGACCGATCACGGACCCAGTACTTC; CDR3 protein: CAAWDRSRTQYF
V gene: TRBV5-1; J gene: TRBJ2-1; clone size: -; D gene: -; CDR3 DNA: TGCGCCAGCAGCTCCCTAACTCGTGACAATGAGCAGTTCTTC; CDR3 protein: CASSSLTRDNEQFF
V gene: TRBV7-8; J gene: TRBJ2-4; clone size: -; D gene: -; CDR3 DNA: TGTGCCAGCAGCCCTATTAGTAACGCCAAAAACATTCAGTACTTC; CDR3 protein: CASSPISNAKNIQYF
V gene: TRBV9; J gene: TRBJ2-2; clone size: -; D gene: -; CDR3 DNA: TGTGCCAGCAGCGTCGGGACGAGCGGCGTGTACACCGGGGAGCTGTTTTTT; CDR3 protein: CASSVGTSGVYTGELFF
V gene: TRBV29-1; J gene: TRBJ2-7; clone size: few; D gene: -; CDR3 DNA: TGCAGCGTTATAGGGGTGGAACAGGACCAGTACTTC; CDR3 protein: CSVIGVEQDQYF
V gene: TRBV5-6; J gene: TRBJ2-7; clone size: -; D gene: -; CDR3 DNA: TGTGCCAGCAGCCTGACAGACTCCTACGAGCAGTACTTC; CDR3 protein: CASSLTDSYEQYF
V gene: TRBV4-3; J gene: TRBJ2-4; clone size: few; D gene: TRBD2; CDR3 DNA: TGCGCCAGCAGCCAGGGGCCCGGACTAGCCCAAAACATTCAGTACTTC; CDR3 protein: CASSQGPGLAQNIQYF
V gene: TRBV30; J gene: TRBJ2-4; clone size: -; D gene: -; CDR3 DNA: TGTGCCTGGAAGGATCTCCAGGGACACATTCAGTACTTC; CDR3 protein: CAWKDLQGHIQYF
V gene: TRBV29-1; J gene: TRBJ1-1; clone size: -; D gene: -; CDR3 DNA: TGCTGCTCACAGTCGGACACTGAAGCTTTCTTT; CDR3 protein: CCSQSDTEAFF
V gene: TRBV29-1; J gene: TRBJ2-3; clone size: -; D gene: TRBD2; CDR3 DNA: TGCAGCGTTGGGCCTAGCGGATTCACAGATACGCAGTATTTT; CDR3 protein: CSVGPSGFTDTQYF
V gene: TRBV29-1; J gene: TRBJ1-1; clone size: -; D gene: -; CDR3 DNA: TGCAGCGTTGGGCGCAGCACGAACACTGAAGCTTTCTTT; CDR3 protein: CSVGRSTNTEAFF
V gene: TRBV4-3; J gene: TRBJ1-1; clone size: -; D gene: -; CDR3 DNA: TGCGCCAGCAGCCAAGATAGGGCCGGAGGCACTGAAGCTTTCTTT; CDR3 protein: CASSQDRAGGTEAFF
V gene: TRBV9; J gene: TRBJ2-7; clone size: -; D gene: TRBD2; CDR3 DNA: TGTGCCAGCAGCGTAGCTAGCGGCCCCTACGAGCAGTACTTC; CDR3 protein: CASSVASGPYEQYF
V gene: TRBV5-4; J gene: TRBJ2-1; clone size: few; D gene: TRBD1; CDR3 DNA: TGTGCCAGCAGCTCCAACCGGGACAGGGGCCGTAATGAGCAGTTCTTC; CDR3 protein: CASSSNRDRGRNEQFF
V gene: TRBV4-1; J gene: TRBJ2-1; clone size: -; D gene: TRBD1; CDR3 DNA: TGCGCCAGCAGCCAAGATCGAGGGACAGGCAATGAGCAGTTCTTC; CDR3 protein: CASSQDRGTGNEQFF
V gene: TRBV2; J gene: TRBJ2-1; clone size: -; D gene: -; CDR3 DNA: TGTGCCAGCAGAGAAGCGCGACTGGGCTCCTACAATGAGCAGTTCTTC; CDR3 protein: CASREARLGSYNEQFF
V gene: TRBV5-1; J gene: TRBJ2-3; clone size: once; D gene: -; CDR3 DNA: TGCGCCAGCAGCTTGGGACAGAGCCGCACAGATACGCAGTATTTT; CDR3 protein: CASSLGQSRTDTQYF